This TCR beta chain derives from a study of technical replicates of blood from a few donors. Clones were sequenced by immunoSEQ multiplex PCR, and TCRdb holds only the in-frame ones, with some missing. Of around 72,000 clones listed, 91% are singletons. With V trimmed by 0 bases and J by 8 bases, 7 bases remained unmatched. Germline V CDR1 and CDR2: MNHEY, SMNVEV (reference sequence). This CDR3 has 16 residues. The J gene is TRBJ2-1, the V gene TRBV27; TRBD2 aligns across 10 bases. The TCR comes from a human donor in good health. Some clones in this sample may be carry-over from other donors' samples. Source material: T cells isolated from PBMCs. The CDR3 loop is CASSLSQREGRYEQFF. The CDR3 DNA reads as TGTGCCAGCAGTTTATCCCAGCGGGAGGGCCGGTATGAGCAGTTCTTC.